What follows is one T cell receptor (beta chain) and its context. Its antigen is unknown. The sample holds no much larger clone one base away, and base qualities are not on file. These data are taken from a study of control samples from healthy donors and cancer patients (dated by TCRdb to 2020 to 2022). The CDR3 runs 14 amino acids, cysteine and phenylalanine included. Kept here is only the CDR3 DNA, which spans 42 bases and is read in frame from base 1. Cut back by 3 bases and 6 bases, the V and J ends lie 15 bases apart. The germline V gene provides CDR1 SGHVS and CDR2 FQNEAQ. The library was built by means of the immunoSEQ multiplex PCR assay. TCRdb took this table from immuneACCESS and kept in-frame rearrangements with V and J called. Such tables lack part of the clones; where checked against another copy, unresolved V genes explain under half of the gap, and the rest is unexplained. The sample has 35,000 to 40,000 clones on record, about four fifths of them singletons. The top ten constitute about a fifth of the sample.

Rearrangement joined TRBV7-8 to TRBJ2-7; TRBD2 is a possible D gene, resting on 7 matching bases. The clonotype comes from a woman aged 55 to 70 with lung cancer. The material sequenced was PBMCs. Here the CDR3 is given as CASSFRGGAPEQYF. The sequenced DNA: TGTGCCAGCAGCTTTCGTGGGGGGGCTCCCGAGCAGTACTTC.